The 9 T cell receptor beta chains given below trace back to one sample, sequenced in a study of tumor-infiltrating lymphocytes in oesophageal squamous cell carcinoma. TCRdb re-called the PCR reads through MiXCR, storing one row per CDR3 protein. The sample holds over 10,000 distinct CDR3 sequences, 52% seen once. Sequencing input: esophageal tumor tissue. Receptor source: a female donor with esophageal squamous cell carcinoma.

The chain couples TRBV7-2 to TRBJ2-2; weak D call: TRBD2 (7 bases). Germline values: CDR1 SGHTA, CDR2 FQGNSA. The CDR3 is made up of 15 amino acids. V lost 1 base and J 8 bases, leaving 14 bases between the germline ends. CDR3 DNA: TGTGCCAGCAGCTTAGACCGGGGGGCGCAAGGGGAGCTGTTTTTT. It codes for CASSLDRGAQGELFF.

This clonotype was seen repeatedly, ten times or more. The J gene is TRBJ2-1, the V gene TRBV12-5; 9 bases match TRBD1. The CDR3 length is 15 residues. Losses at the gene ends were 5 bases for V and 7 bases for J; bases not matched to a gene: 9. Germline loops: CDR1 LGHNT, CDR2 FRNRAP. CDR3 coding DNA: TGTGCTAGTGGTACGACGGGACAGGGACGTAATGAGCAGTTCTTC. Amino acids: CASGTTGQGRNEQFF. The whole variable domain, filled in from reference TRBV12-5 and TRBJ2-1, reads DARVTQTPRHKVTEMGQEVTMRCQPILGHNTVFWYRQTMMQGLELLAYFRNRAPLDDSGMPKDRFSAEMPDATLATLKIQPSEPRDSAVYFCASGTTGQGRNEQFFGPGTRLTVL.

In its sample, this clonotype was seen a few times. The chain uses TRBV11-2 and TRBJ2-3; the match to TRBD2 covers 7 bases. The CDR3 contains 15 residues. J gave up 0 bases and V 4 bases, and 4 bases lay outside the gene matches. Per germline, CDR1 SGHAT and CDR2 FQNNGV. CDR3 loop: CASSSLAASTDTQYF. The CDR3 DNA follows: TGTGCCAGCAGCTCGCTAGCGGCTAGCACAGATACGCAGTATTTT. Full variable domain (missing parts from reference TRBV11-2 and TRBJ2-3): EAGVAQSPRYKIIEKRQSVAFWCNPISGHATLYWYQQILGQGPKLLIQFQNNGVVDDSQLPKDRFSAERLKGVDSTLKIQPAKLEDSAVYLCASSSLAASTDTQYFGPGTRLTVL.

The chain links TRBV7-6 to TRBJ2-7; TRBD1 agrees at 10 bases. Losses at the gene ends were 4 bases for V and 7 bases for J; bases not matched to a gene: 19. Germline CDR1 reads SGHVS; CDR2 reads FNYEAQ. This CDR3 is 18 amino acids long. CDR3 region: CASSSRPDRGQSYNEQYF. The DNA of the CDR3 is TGTGCCAGCAGCTCCAGGCCCGACAGGGGGCAGTCCTACAATGAGCAGTACTTC.

The V gene is TRBV7-2, the J gene TRBJ2-5; TRBD2 is a possible D gene (6 bases). V shed 4 bases and J shed 11 bases, with 23 bases lying between them. The germline CDR1 and CDR2 sequences are SGHTA and FQGNSA. The CDR3 runs to 15 residues. CDR3 sequence reads: CASSSGSGGYNEQYF. The CDR3 coding sequence is TGTGCCAGCAGCTCCGGGAGCGGTGGATACAATGAGCAGTACTTC.

V usage is TRBV7-6 and J usage is TRBJ2-3, with TRBD2 matching 7 bases. There are 15 residues in the CDR3. Losses at the gene ends were 0 bases for V and 5 bases for J; bases not matched to a gene: 5. The germline gives CDR1 SGHVS, CDR2 FNYEAQ. The CDR3 nucleotides read TGTGCCAGCAGCTTAGCGGGGACTATCCTAGATACGCAGTATTTT. As protein: CASSLAGTILDTQYF.

Sample share makes this clonotype medium-sized. This chain links TRBV10-2 with TRBJ2-2; D is possibly TRBD2 (5 bases). The length of the CDR3 is 13 residues. Germline loops: CDR1 WSHSY, CDR2 SAAADI. Trimming removed 10 bases at V and 0 bases at J, with 9 bases between. The CDR3 sequence is CATQRTNTGELFF. CDR3 in DNA: TGCGCCACCCAGCGGACGAACACCGGGGAGCTGTTTTTT.

For this clonotype: This may be a read error, as it is one base from a much larger clone. This chain connects TRBV27 to TRBJ2-7, with TRBD2 matching 8 bases. Germline CDR1 MNHEY, CDR2 SMNVEV (reference sequence). The V gene end was trimmed by 5 bases and the J gene end by 7 bases; junction bases not matched to a gene: 10. The length of the CDR3 is 14 residues. The CDR3 coding sequence is TGTGCCAGCAGTCCGGGGGGGGCGGGGAATGAGCAGTACTTC. Translated: CASSPGGAGNEQYF.

The chain combines TRBV7-6 with TRBJ1-1, with 8 bases identical to TRBD2. Near its end, the DNA agrees better with TRBJ2-7, so the J call may be wrong. CDR1 and CDR2 from the germline V gene are SGHVS and FNYEAQ. The CDR3 has 16 residues. DNA for the CDR3: TGTGCCAGCAGCCGCTGGGGGAGCGGGGGATCCTACGAGCAGTACTTC. This gives the protein CASSRWGSGGSYEQYF.